This note documents a single T cell receptor (beta chain) sequence. As yet, its antigen is unknown. This specimen comes from a study of a mutant IDH1 vaccine in newly diagnosed glioma. The CDR3 sequence is 16 residues long. CDR1 and CDR2 (germline): SEHNR, FQNEAQ (reference sequence). V was clipped by 4 bases and J by 5 bases, with 17 bases between them. Noted time point: week 35, safety follow-up. Alongside topical imiquimod, each dose of vaccine comprised 300 ug of mutant IDH1 20-mer peptide. The repertoire was sequenced with immunoSEQ multiplex PCR; TCRdb's copy has only in-frame clones and lacks some. The sample consists of about 40,000 clones, approximately 80% of them appearing once.

The specimen comprised PBMCs, sampled from a glioma patient whose treatment included an IDH1 peptide vaccine. This clonotype was obtained from a woman in her forties or fifties with glioma. This sequence joins TRBV7-9 and TRBJ2-2; possible D gene TRBD1, 6 bases. This CDR3 is CASSSTGTWSTGELFF. The DNA of the CDR3 is TGTGCCAGCAGCTCGACCGGGACATGGTCGACCGGGGAGCTGTTTTTT.